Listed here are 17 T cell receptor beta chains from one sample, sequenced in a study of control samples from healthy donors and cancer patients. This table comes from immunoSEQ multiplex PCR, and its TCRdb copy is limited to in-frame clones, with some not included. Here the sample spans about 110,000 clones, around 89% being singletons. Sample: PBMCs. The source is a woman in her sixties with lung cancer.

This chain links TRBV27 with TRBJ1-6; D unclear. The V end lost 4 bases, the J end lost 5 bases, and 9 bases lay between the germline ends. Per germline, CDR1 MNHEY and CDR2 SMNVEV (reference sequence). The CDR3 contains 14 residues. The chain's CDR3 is CASSSQDNNSPLHF. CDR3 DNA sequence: TGTGCCAGCAGTTCGCAGGATAATAATTCACCCCTCCACTTT.

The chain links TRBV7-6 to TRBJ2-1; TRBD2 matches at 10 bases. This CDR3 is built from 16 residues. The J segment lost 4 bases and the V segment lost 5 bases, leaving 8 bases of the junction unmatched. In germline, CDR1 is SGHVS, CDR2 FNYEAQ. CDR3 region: CASSPRLAGEYNEQFF. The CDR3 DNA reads TGTGCCAGCAGCCCTAGGCTAGCGGGGGAATACAATGAGCAGTTCTTC.

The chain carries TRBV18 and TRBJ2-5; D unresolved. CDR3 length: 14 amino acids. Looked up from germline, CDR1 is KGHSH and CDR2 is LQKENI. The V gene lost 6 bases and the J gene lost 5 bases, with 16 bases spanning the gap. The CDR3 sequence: CASSTDNSRETQYF. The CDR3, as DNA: TGTGCCAGCTCGACCGATAACAGTCGCGAGACCCAGTACTTC.

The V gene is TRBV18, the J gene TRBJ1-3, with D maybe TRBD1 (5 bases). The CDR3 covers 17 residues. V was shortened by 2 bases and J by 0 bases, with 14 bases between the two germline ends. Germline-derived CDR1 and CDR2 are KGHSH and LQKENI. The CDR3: CASSPVGTSSSGNTIYF. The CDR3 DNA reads TGTGCCAGCTCACCAGTAGGGACCTCATCCTCTGGAAACACCATATATTTT.

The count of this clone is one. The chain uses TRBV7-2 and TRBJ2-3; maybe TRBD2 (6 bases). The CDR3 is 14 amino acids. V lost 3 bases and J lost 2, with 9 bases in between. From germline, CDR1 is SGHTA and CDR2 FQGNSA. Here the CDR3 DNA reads TGTGCCAGCAGCTTCGGACTATACACAGATACGCAGTATTTT. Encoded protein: CASSFGLYTDTQYF.

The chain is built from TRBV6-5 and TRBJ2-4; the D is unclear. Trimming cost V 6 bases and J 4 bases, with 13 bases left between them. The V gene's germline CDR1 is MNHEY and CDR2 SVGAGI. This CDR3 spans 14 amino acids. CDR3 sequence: CASSLSWGKNIQYF. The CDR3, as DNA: TGTGCCAGCAGCCTAAGTTGGGGAAAAAACATTCAGTACTTC.

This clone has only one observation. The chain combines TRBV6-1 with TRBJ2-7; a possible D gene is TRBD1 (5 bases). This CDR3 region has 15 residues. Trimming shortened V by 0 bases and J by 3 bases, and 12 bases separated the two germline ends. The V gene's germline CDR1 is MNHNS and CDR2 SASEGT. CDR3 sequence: CASSEAQVSIYEQYF. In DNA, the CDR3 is TGTGCCAGCAGTGAAGCACAGGTTTCGATCTACGAGCAGTACTTC.

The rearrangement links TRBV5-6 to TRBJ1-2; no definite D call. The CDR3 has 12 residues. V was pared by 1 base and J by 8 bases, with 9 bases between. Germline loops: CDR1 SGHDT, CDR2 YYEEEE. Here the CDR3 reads CASSLTSWGYTF. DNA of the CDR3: TGTGCCAGCAGCTTGACCTCCTGGGGCTACACCTTC.

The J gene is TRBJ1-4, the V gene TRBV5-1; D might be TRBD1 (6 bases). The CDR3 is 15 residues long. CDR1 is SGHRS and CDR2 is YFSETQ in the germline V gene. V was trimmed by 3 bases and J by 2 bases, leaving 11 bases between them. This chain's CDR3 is CASSWGTGTNEKLFF. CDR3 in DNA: TGCGCCAGCAGCTGGGGAACAGGGACTAATGAAAAACTGTTTTTT.

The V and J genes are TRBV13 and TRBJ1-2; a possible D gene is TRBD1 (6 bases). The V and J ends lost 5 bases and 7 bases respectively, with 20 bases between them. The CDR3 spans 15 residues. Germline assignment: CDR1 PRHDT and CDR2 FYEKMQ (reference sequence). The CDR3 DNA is TGTGCCAGCAGCGTACCAAGGGGGGGTATGGGTGGCTACACCTTC. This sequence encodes CASSVPRGGMGGYTF.

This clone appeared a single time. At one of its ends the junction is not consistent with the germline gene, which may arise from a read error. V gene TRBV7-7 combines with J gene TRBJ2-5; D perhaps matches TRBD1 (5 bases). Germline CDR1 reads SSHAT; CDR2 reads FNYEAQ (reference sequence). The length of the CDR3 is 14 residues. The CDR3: CASSSGTGGETQYF. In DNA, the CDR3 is TGTGCTAGCAGCTCAGGAACAGGCGGCGAGACCCAGTACTTC. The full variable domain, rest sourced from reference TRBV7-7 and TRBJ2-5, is GAGVSQSPRYKVTKRGQDVTLRCDPISSHATLYWYQQALGQGPEFLTYFNYEAQPDKSGLPSDRFSAERPEGSISTLTIQRTEQRDSAMYRCASSSGTGGETQYFGPGTRLLVL.

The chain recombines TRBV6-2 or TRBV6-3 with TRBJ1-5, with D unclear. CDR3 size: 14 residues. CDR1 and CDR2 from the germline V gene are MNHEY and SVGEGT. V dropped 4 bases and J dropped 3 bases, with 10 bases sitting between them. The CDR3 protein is CASSWLGFNQPQHF. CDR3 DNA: TGTGCCAGCAGTTGGCTAGGGTTCAATCAGCCCCAGCATTTT.

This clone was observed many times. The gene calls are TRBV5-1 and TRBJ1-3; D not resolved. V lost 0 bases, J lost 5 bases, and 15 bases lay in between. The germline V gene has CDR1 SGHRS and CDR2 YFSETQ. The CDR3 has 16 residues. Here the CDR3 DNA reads TGCGCCAGCAGCTTGGCCGGGTTAGGAGGTCGAAACACCATATATTTT. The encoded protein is CASSLAGLGGRNTIYF. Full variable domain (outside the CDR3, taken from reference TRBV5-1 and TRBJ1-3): KAGVTQTPRYLIKTRGQQVTLSCSPISGHRSVSWYQQTPGQGLQFLFEYFSETQRNKGNFPGRFSGRQFSNSRSEMNVSTLELGDSALYLCASSLAGLGGRNTIYFGEGSWLTVV.

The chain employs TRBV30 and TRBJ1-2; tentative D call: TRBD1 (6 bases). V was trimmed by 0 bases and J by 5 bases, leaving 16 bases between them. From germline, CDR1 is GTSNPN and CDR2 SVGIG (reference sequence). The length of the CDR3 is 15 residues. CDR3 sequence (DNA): TGTGCCTGGAGTGTACAAGGGGGTACTACGTATGGCTACACCTTC. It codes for CAWSVQGGTTYGYTF. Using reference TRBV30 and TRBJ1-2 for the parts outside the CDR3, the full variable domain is SQTIHQWPATLVQPVGSPLSLECTVEGTSNPNLYWYRQAAGRGLQLLFYSVGIGQISSEVPQNLSASRPQDRQFILSSKKLLLSDSGFYLCAWSVQGGTTYGYTFGSGTRLTVV.

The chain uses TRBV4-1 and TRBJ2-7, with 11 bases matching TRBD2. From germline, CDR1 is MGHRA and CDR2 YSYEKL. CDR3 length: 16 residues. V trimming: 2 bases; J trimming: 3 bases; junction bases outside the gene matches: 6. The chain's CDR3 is CASSQSGTSGFYEQYF. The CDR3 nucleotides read TGCGCCAGCAGCCAAAGTGGGACTAGCGGCTTCTACGAGCAGTACTTC.

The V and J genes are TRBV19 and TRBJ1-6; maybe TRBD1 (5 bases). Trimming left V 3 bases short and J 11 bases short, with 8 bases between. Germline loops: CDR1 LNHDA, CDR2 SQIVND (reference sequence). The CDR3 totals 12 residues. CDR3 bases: TGTGCCAGTAGTATCGGGGGAGCACCCCTCCACTTT. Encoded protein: CASSIGGAPLHF.

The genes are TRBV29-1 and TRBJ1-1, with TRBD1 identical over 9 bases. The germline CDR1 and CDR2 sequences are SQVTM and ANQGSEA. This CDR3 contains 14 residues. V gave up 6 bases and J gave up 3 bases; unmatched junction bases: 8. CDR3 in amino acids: CSVRTGAGDTEAFF. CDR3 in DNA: TGCAGCGTGAGGACAGGGGCGGGGGACACTGAAGCTTTCTTT.